The 18 T cell receptor beta chains presented below share a single source sample, sequenced in a study of blood T cell repertoires in COVID-19. Clones were sequenced by immunoSEQ multiplex PCR, and TCRdb holds only the in-frame ones, with some missing. The sample has about 240,000 clones; about four fifths are singletons. The material sequenced was peripheral blood. The receptors originated from a woman older than 75 with acute or convalescent COVID-19.

V usage is TRBV2 and J usage is TRBJ2-5; TRBD1 might be the D (5 bases). Trimming removed 6 bases from V and 1 base from J, with 6 bases in between. CDR1 SNHLY and CDR2 FYNNEI come from the germline V gene. This CDR3 contains 12 residues. This chain's CDR3 is CASRDTQETQYF. DNA of the CDR3: TGTGCCAGCAGGGACACCCAAGAGACCCAGTACTTC.

This clone was counted a few times. The same CDR3 also results from other DNA sequences found in this sample. V usage is TRBV18 and J usage is TRBJ2-3; TRBD1 matches 8 bases. Unmatched junction bases numbered 1, after V lost 4 bases and J lost 1 base. Germline V gene lookup returns CDR1 KGHSH and CDR2 LQKENI. CDR3 length equals 14 residues. The CDR3 spells CASSLGQGTDTQYF. The CDR3 DNA reads as TGTGCCAGCTCACTGGGACAGGGCACAGATACGCAGTATTTT.

V usage is TRBV5-1 and J usage is TRBJ1-4; 9 nucleotides match TRBD1. CDR3 length equals 13 residues. In germline, CDR1 is SGHRS, CDR2 YFSETQ. Unmatched junction bases numbered 2, after V lost 4 bases and J lost 7 bases. The CDR3 sequence: CASSGTGSEKLFF. The CDR3 bases are TGCGCCAGCAGCGGGACAGGGAGTGAAAAACTGTTTTTT.

The genes are TRBV7-9 and TRBJ1-5; 10 bases are a match to TRBD1. Germline loops: CDR1 SEHNR, CDR2 FQNEAQ (reference sequence). The J segment lost 5 bases and the V segment lost 6 bases, leaving 7 bases of the junction unmatched. CDR3 size: 15 residues. CDR3 sequence (DNA): TGTGCCAGCAGTTCCGGACAGGGGGTATATCAGCCCCAGCATTTT. Protein product: CASSSGQGVYQPQHF. The whole variable domain, filled in from reference TRBV7-9 and TRBJ1-5, reads DTGVSQNPRHKITKRGQNVTFRCDPISEHNRLYWYRQTLGQGPEFLTYFQNEAQLEKSRLLSDRFSAERPKGSFSTLEIQRTEQGDSAMYLCASSSGQGVYQPQHFGDGTRLSIL.

This clone has more than one count but fewer than ten. The V gene is TRBV10-3, the J gene TRBJ1-1, with D perhaps matching TRBD1 (5 bases). The length of the CDR3 is 12 residues. CDR1 ENHRY and CDR2 SYGVKD come from the germline V gene. V lost 8 bases to trimming and J lost 1 base, with 8 bases between them. This CDR3 reads CAIRGGNTEAFF. The CDR3 DNA sequence: TGTGCCATCCGGGGGGGGAACACTGAAGCTTTCTTT.

The genes are TRBV18 and TRBJ1-1, with TRBD1 identical over 7 bases. Germline CDR1 is KGHSH and CDR2 is LQKENI. CDR3 length equals 15 residues. Trimming took 4 bases from V and 1 from J; bases not matched to a gene: 6. The CDR3 is CASSQQGVGNTEAFF. The CDR3 bases are TGTGCCAGCTCACAGCAGGGGGTAGGGAACACTGAAGCTTTCTTT.

This rearrangement joins TRBV6-5 to TRBJ2-2; 9 bases line up with TRBD1. The CDR3 is made up of 15 amino acids. CDR1 MNHEY and CDR2 SVGAGI come from the germline V gene. The V and J ends lost 10 bases and 6 bases, in that order; junction bases with no gene match: 12. CDR3 sequence: CATQRGQGGSGELFF. The DNA of the CDR3 is TGTGCCACCCAAAGGGGACAGGGAGGTTCCGGGGAGCTGTTTTTT.

The chain has TRBV11-2 and TRBJ2-3; TRBD2 aligns across 13 bases. CDR3 length equals 17 residues. Germline V gene sequence: CDR1 SGHAT, CDR2 FQNNGV. Trimming cost V 5 bases and J 1 base; bases outside gene matches: 6. The CDR3 coding sequence is TGTGCCAGCAGCCCCTGGACTAGCGGGGGTCGCACAGATACGCAGTATTTT. It yields the protein CASSPWTSGGRTDTQYF.

This rearrangement joins TRBV5-4 to TRBJ2-3, with D perhaps matching TRBD2 (6 bases). Germline V gives CDR1 SGHNT, CDR2 YYREEE (reference sequence). Trimming shortened V by 5 bases and J by 2 bases, and 15 bases separated the two germline ends. The CDR3 sequence is 15 residues long. CDR3 loop: CASSSPGGDTDTQYF. The DNA of the CDR3 is TGTGCCAGCAGTTCCCCAGGCGGGGACACAGATACGCAGTATTTT.

The V and J genes are TRBV5-1 and TRBJ2-2; the match to TRBD2 covers 9 bases. V lost 0 bases to trimming and J lost 0 bases; unmatched junction nucleotides: 9. Germline V gene sequence: CDR1 SGHRS, CDR2 YFSETQ. CDR3 length: 19 amino acids. CDR3 protein: CASSLGAGGPNANTGELFF. The CDR3 DNA sequence: TGCGCCAGCAGCTTGGGAGCGGGGGGACCAAACGCGAACACCGGGGAGCTGTTTTTT.

This clone was seen a handful of times. The CDR3 protein is CASSRTGDNQPQHF. The CDR3 nucleotides read TGTGCCAGCAGCAGGACAGGGGACAATCAGCCCCAGCATTTT. V usage is TRBV7-9 and J usage is TRBJ1-5; 9 positions agree with TRBD1. Germline V gene data show CDR1 as SEHNR and CDR2 as FQNEAQ (reference sequence). V lost 5 bases to trimming and J lost 3 bases; unmatched junction nucleotides: 2. The CDR3 spans 14 residues.

This clone was found many times. The V gene is TRBV28, the J gene TRBJ1-5; D is unclear. V gave up 7 bases and J gave up 4 bases, with 8 bases separating them. The germline V gene encodes CDR1 MDHEN and CDR2 SYDVKM. The CDR3 totals 12 residues. Written as DNA, the CDR3 is TGTGCCAGCACTCGCCAGAATCAGCCCCAGCATTTT. It is translated as CASTRQNQPQHF.

In its sample, this clone was seen many times. The chain couples TRBV2 to TRBJ1-4, with D unresolved. The germline gives CDR1 SNHLY, CDR2 FYNNEI. The CDR3 extends over 15 amino acids. The germline V and J ends were trimmed by 1 base and 0 bases, with 6 bases remaining between them. CDR3: CASSEVTATNEKLFF. The CDR3 DNA sequence: TGTGCCAGCAGTGAAGTTACGGCAACTAATGAAAAACTGTTTTTT.

V and J are TRBV6-5 and TRBJ1-3; 11 bases match TRBD1. V lost 6 bases and J lost 4; bases outside the gene matches: 2. The CDR3 runs 14 residues. CDR1 is MNHEY, CDR2 SVGAGI, per germline. The CDR3 spells CASRGTGGGNTIYF. In DNA, the CDR3 is TGTGCCAGCAGAGGGACAGGGGGAGGAAACACCATATATTTT.

V is TRBV6-5 and J is TRBJ2-3; weak D call: TRBD2 (6 bases). The CDR3 extends over 13 amino acids. CDR1 and CDR2 from the germline V gene are MNHEY and SVGAGI. Trimming took off 6 bases at V and 3 bases at J, with 10 bases between the two ends. In DNA, the CDR3 is TGTGCCAGCAGAAGGGACTCGACAGATACGCAGTATTTT. It specifies CASRRDSTDTQYF.

The gene calls are TRBV6-5 and TRBJ2-7; TRBD1 matches 10 bases. The germline gives CDR1 MNHEY, CDR2 SVGAGI. This CDR3 is 15 amino acids long. With 0 bases clipped from V and 3 bases from J, the junction kept 2 bases outside the gene matches. CDR3 residues: CASSYSDRGHYEQYF. DNA of the CDR3: TGTGCCAGCAGTTACTCAGACAGGGGGCACTACGAGCAGTACTTC.

The V gene is TRBV5-3, the J gene TRBJ1-1, with 9 positions matching TRBD1. TRBV5-3 qualifies as an ORF whose function is uncertain. This CDR3 contains 15 residues. V trimming: 4 bases; J trimming: 6 bases; junction bases outside the gene matches: 10. CDR3 sequence (DNA): TGTGCCAGAAGCGTCGACAGGGGGGGAAGGTCTGAAGCTTTCTTT. Its translation: CARSVDRGGRSEAFF.

The V call is TRBV10-3, the J call TRBJ2-3, with 9 positions matching TRBD2. Germline CDR1 is ENHRY and CDR2 is SYGVKD. The V gene end was trimmed by 1 base and the J gene end by 6 bases; junction bases not matched to a gene: 8. The CDR3 is made up of 16 amino acids. The CDR3 here is CAISEFAGGPLDTQYF. CDR3 coding DNA: TGTGCCATCAGTGAGTTCGCGGGGGGGCCTTTGGATACGCAGTATTTT.